The present entry profiles one T cell receptor beta chain with its context. Antigen: not known. The data are from a study of T cells in Graves' hyperthyroidism and ophthalmopathy. It was considered stable Graves' hyperthyroidism when ophthalmopathy did not progress within 18 months. RNA transcripts were the template for amplifying TCR beta CDR3 regions. TCR CDR3 underwent first-round RT-PCR with the HTBI primer set. TCRdb reprocessed the multiplex PCR reads with MiXCR, giving one entry per CDR3 protein. The data contain about 680,000 distinct CDR3 sequences, around 40% of them singletons. Study results and limitations: Blood samples included most of the expanded thyroid clonotypes exceeding 0.001.

This CDR3 comprises 15 residues. In germline, CDR1 is MNHNS, CDR2 SASEGT. Trimming shortened V by 5 bases and J by 0 bases, and 11 bases separated the two germline ends. The sequence was collected from a woman aged 40 to 50 with Graves' hyperthyroidism. Sequencing was performed on blood. The rearrangement joins TRBV6-1 to TRBJ1-5, with a weak D call TRBD1 (5 bases). The CDR3 bases are TGTGCCAGCAGTCCCAGACAGCCTAGCAATCAGCCCCAGCATTTT. Encoded protein: CASSPRQPSNQPQHF.